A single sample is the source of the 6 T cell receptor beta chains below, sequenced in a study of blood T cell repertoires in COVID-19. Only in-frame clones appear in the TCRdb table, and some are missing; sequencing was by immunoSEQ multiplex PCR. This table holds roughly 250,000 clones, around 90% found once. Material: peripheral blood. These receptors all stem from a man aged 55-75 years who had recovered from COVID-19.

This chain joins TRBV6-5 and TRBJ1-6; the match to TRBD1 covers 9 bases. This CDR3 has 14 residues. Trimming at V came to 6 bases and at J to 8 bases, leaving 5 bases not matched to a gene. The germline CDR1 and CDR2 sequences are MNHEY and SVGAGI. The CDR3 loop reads CASRRDRVDSPLHF. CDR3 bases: TGTGCCAGCAGGCGGGACAGGGTGGATTCACCCCTCCACTTT.

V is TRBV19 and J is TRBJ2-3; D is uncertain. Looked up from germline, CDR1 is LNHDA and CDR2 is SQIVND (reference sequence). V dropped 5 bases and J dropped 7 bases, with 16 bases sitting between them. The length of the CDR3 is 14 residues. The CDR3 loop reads CASSYSRSSNTQYF. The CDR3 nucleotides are TGTGCCAGTAGTTACTCTAGGAGCTCTAATACGCAGTATTTT.

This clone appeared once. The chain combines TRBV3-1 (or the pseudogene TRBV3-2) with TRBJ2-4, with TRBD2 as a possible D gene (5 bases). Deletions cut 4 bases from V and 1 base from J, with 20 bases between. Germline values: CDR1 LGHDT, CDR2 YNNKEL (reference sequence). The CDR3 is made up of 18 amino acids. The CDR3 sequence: CASSLTTSSDVAKNIQYF. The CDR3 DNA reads TGTGCCAGCAGCCTGACTACGTCCTCTGACGTGGCCAAAAACATTCAGTACTTC.

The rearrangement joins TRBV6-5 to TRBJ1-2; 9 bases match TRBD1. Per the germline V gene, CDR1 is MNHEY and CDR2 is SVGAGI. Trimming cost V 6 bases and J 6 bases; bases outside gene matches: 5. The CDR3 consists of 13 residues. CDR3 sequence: CASSRQGGNGYTF. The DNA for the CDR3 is TGTGCCAGCAGCAGACAGGGGGGAAATGGCTACACCTTC.

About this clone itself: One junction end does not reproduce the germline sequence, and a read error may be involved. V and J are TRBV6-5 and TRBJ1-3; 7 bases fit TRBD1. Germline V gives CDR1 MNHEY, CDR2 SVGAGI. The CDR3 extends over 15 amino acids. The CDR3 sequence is CAGSSTRDSGNTIYF. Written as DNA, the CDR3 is TGTGCCGGCAGTTCGACCCGGGACAGCGGAAACACCATATATTTT.

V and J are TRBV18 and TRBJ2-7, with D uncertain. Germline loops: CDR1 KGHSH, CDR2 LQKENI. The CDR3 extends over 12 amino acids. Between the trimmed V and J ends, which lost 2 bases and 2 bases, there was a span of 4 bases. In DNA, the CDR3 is TGTGCCAGCTCACCAGGGCCCTACGAGCAGTACTTC. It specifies CASSPGPYEQYF.